This entry lists 27 T cell receptor beta chains sequenced from one sample in a study of cytotoxic CD8 clonotypes in ibrutinib-treated CLL. Sequenced by immunoSEQ multiplex PCR; TCRdb stores in-frame clones only, minus some. The table shows around 92,000 clones, with 60% to 80% occurring only once. Source: PBMCs, taken after 24 months of ibrutinib treatment. These receptors were obtained from a human donor with chronic lymphocytic leukemia.

The chain links TRBV2 to TRBJ2-5; 8 bases are a match to TRBD1. The V gene end was trimmed by 0 bases and the J gene end by 2 bases; junction bases not matched to a gene: 14. This CDR3 region has 19 residues. Germline CDR1 and CDR2: SNHLY and FYNNEI. The CDR3 nucleotides are TGTGCCAGCAGTGAAGCGCTCCTTTTTGACAGGGGCGCTCAAGAGACCCAGTACTTC. Its protein product is CASSEALLFDRGAQETQYF.

This chain uses TRBV11-3 with TRBJ2-3; TRBD1 matches at 9 bases. The CDR3 runs to 15 residues. The trim removed 5 bases at V and 0 bases at J, leaving 3 bases unmatched. Germline CDR1 SGHNT, CDR2 YENEEA. The CDR3 DNA is TGTGCCAGCAGCATAGGGACAGGGAGCACAGATACGCAGTATTTT. It yields the protein CASSIGTGSTDTQYF.

The chain carries TRBV11-3 and TRBJ1-1; D is perhaps TRBD1 (6 bases). The CDR3 loop spans 14 amino acids. Germline lookup yields CDR1 SGHNT and CDR2 YENEEA. V lost 5 bases and J 1 base, leaving 11 bases between the germline ends. For the CDR3, the DNA is TGTGCCAGCAGCATTTCGGGACAGAACACTGAAGCTTTCTTT. Its protein is CASSISGQNTEAFF.

This chain connects TRBV19 to TRBJ1-1; D unclear. With 3 bases removed from V and 4 bases from J, the gap between germline ends came to 9 bases. This CDR3 is built from 13 residues. Germline V gene lookup returns CDR1 LNHDA and CDR2 SQIVND (reference sequence). The CDR3 nucleotides read TGTGCCAGTAGTATCAGGATTGGCACTGAAGCTTTCTTT. Amino acid sequence: CASSIRIGTEAFF.

This clone was detected only a few times. The chain employs TRBV28 and TRBJ2-7; a weak D match, TRBD2 (5 bases). Germline lookup yields CDR1 MDHEN and CDR2 SYDVKM. The CDR3 is 15 amino acids. V lost 11 bases to trimming and J lost 0 bases, with 20 bases between them. The CDR3 is CALAGHSSGSYEQYF. In nucleotides, the CDR3 is TGTGCCCTTGCGGGCCATTCGTCTGGCTCCTACGAGCAGTACTTC.

The chain links TRBV7-8 to TRBJ2-7; TRBD2 aligns across 7 bases. CDR3 length: 14 residues. Germline CDR1 reads SGHVS; CDR2 reads FQNEAQ. The ends lost 5 bases at V and 6 bases at J; junction bases unmatched: 10. For the CDR3, the DNA is TGTGCCAGCAGCGCTGGGCAGCGGGGCCCCGAGCAGTACTTC. Its translation: CASSAGQRGPEQYF. Complete variable domain (other parts from reference TRBV7-8 and TRBJ2-7): GAGVSQSPRYKVAKRGQDVALRCDPISGHVSLFWYQQALGQGPEFLTYFQNEAQLDKSGLPSDRFFAERPEGSVSTLKIQRTQQEDSAVYLCASSAGQRGPEQYFGPGTRLTVT.

This chain links TRBV13 with TRBJ2-1; 8 nucleotides match TRBD1. The CDR3 covers 13 residues. V trimming: 4 bases; J trimming: 9 bases; junction bases outside the gene matches: 5. CDR1 and CDR2 (germline): PRHDT, FYEKMQ (reference sequence). CDR3 DNA: TGTGCCAGCAGCTCGGGACAGGTCCTTGAGCAGTTCTTC. This encodes CASSSGQVLEQFF.

V and J are TRBV4-2 and TRBJ1-3; tentative D call: TRBD1 (5 bases). Trimming shortened V by 0 bases and J by 1 base, and 16 bases separated the two germline ends. The CDR3 is made up of 18 amino acids. From germline, CDR1 is LGHNA and CDR2 YNFKEQ. CDR3 in DNA: TGTGCCAGCAGCCAAGAGGTGGGGGACTTGTCTTCTGGAAACACCATATATTTT. Protein sequence: CASSQEVGDLSSGNTIYF.

This chain connects TRBV28 to TRBJ2-6; D perhaps matches TRBD1 (5 bases). This CDR3 has 15 residues. V was cut by 6 bases and J by 4 bases, with 13 bases left in between. Germline V gives CDR1 MDHEN, CDR2 SYDVKM. In DNA, the CDR3 is TGTGCCAGCAGATCCAGGGTCCTGGGGGCCAACGTCCTGACTTTC. Protein sequence: CASRSRVLGANVLTF.

The V call is TRBV10-1, the J call TRBJ2-1; the D is unclear. This CDR3 is built from 12 residues. With 3 bases removed from V and 6 bases from J, the gap between germline ends came to 6 bases. Looked up from germline, CDR1 is WNHNN and CDR2 is SYGVQD (reference sequence). This CDR3 is CASSDTVNEQFF. CDR3 nucleotides: TGCGCCAGCAGTGACACAGTCAATGAGCAGTTCTTC.

V is TRBV7-2 and J is TRBJ1-6; D gene unclear. Deletions cut 1 base from V and 10 bases from J, with 14 bases between. Germline V CDR1 and CDR2: SGHTA, FQGNSA. The CDR3 runs to 15 residues. The CDR3 here is CASSLVWYPESPLHF. The CDR3 coding sequence is TGTGCCAGCAGCTTAGTTTGGTATCCAGAATCACCCCTCCACTTT. The full variable domain, its missing parts supplied by reference TRBV7-2 and TRBJ1-6, is GAGVSQSPSNKVTEKGKDVELRCDPISGHTALYWYRQSLGQGLEFLIYFQGNSAPDKSGLPSDRFSAERTGGSVSTLTIQRTQQEDSAVYLCASSLVWYPESPLHFGNGTRLTVT.

The chain links TRBV5-4 to TRBJ1-1; no clear D. CDR3 length equals 11 residues. The germline V gene has CDR1 SGHNT and CDR2 YYREEE (reference sequence). V was shortened by 3 bases and J by 8 bases, with 8 bases between the two germline ends. CDR3 DNA sequence: TGTGCCAGCAGCTGGGGAGTGGAAGCTTTCTTT. This translates into CASSWGVEAFF.

The chain has TRBV30 and TRBJ1-2; no clear D gene. Trimming cost V 2 bases and J 1 base, with 5 bases left between them. CDR1 GTSNPN and CDR2 SVGIG come from the germline V gene (reference sequence). The CDR3 extends over 12 amino acids. Written as DNA, the CDR3 is TGTGCCTGGAGTCGAATTAACTATGGCTACACCTTC. It encodes CAWSRINYGYTF.

This clone was counted between two and nine times. This rearrangement joins TRBV29-1 to TRBJ2-1, with 7 positions matching TRBD2. The ends lost 5 bases at V and 2 bases at J; junction bases unmatched: 6. Germline CDR1 is SQVTM and CDR2 is ANQGSEA. This CDR3 has 14 residues. CDR3 bases: TGCAGCGTTCCTGCGGGAGTTACCTACAATGAGCAGTTCTTC. Residues: CSVPAGVTYNEQFF.

V usage is TRBV6-1 and J usage is TRBJ1-5; no clear D. The germline V and J ends were trimmed by 5 bases and 4 bases, with 3 bases remaining between them. There are 11 residues in the CDR3. CDR1 MNHNS and CDR2 SASEGT come from the germline V gene. The CDR3 protein is CASSRNQPQHF. DNA of the CDR3: TGTGCCAGCAGTAGAAATCAGCCCCAGCATTTT.

The V call is TRBV28, the J call TRBJ1-5; D is ambiguous. Germline loops: CDR1 MDHEN, CDR2 SYDVKM. The CDR3 has 15 residues. V lost 3 bases, J lost 1 base, and 10 bases lay in between. The CDR3 is CASSFSPASNQPQHF. The CDR3 DNA follows: TGTGCCAGCAGTTTCTCCCCTGCCAGCAATCAGCCCCAGCATTTT.

J is TRBJ2-5 and V is TRBV30; no clear D gene. CDR1 GTSNPN and CDR2 SVGIG come from the germline V gene (reference sequence). V shed 3 bases and J shed 7 bases, with 15 bases lying between them. The CDR3 consists of 13 residues. The CDR3 here is CAWRFSGTGTQYF. In DNA form, the CDR3 reads TGTGCCTGGAGATTTTCCGGTACCGGGACCCAGTACTTC.

V and J are TRBV5-6 and TRBJ2-7; D tentatively fits TRBD1 or TRBD2 (7 bases each). Germline V lookup: CDR1 SGHDT, CDR2 YYEEEE. The V end lost 4 bases, the J end lost 3 bases, and 29 bases lay between the germline ends. This CDR3 is 19 amino acids long. The CDR3 here is CASSLEGTDSGDYIYEQYF. CDR3 bases: TGTGCCAGCAGCCTGGAAGGGACAGACTCCGGGGACTACATCTACGAGCAGTACTTC.

This clone was seen a single time. This chain joins TRBV11-3 and TRBJ2-6; D unclear. Germline V CDR1 and CDR2: SGHNT, YENEEA. Deletions cut 3 bases from V and 0 bases from J, with 9 bases between. This CDR3 comprises 16 residues. CDR3 sequence reads: CASSLNGNSGANVLTF. The CDR3 coding sequence is TGTGCCAGCAGCTTGAACGGTAACTCTGGGGCCAACGTCCTGACTTTC.

The chain couples TRBV6-1 to TRBJ2-3, with 9 bases fitting TRBD1. Unmatched junction bases numbered 5, after V lost 5 bases and J lost 2 bases. CDR1 is MNHNS and CDR2 is SASEGT in the germline V gene. The CDR3 covers 15 residues. CDR3 sequence: CASSPRDRDTDTQYF. CDR3 bases: TGTGCCAGCAGTCCCCGGGACAGGGACACAGATACGCAGTATTTT.

This chain uses TRBV5-1 with TRBJ1-1, with D hard to call. Germline assignment: CDR1 SGHRS and CDR2 YFSETQ. Between the trimmed V and J ends, which lost 0 bases and 8 bases, there was a span of 8 bases. The CDR3 runs to 12 residues. CDR3 loop: CASSLVTGEAFF. In DNA, the CDR3 is TGCGCCAGCAGCTTGGTTACGGGGGAAGCTTTCTTT.

This chain joins TRBV7-2 and TRBJ1-2; 7 nucleotides align to TRBD1. The CDR3 is 15 amino acids. Per the germline V gene, CDR1 is SGHTA and CDR2 is FQGNSA. Trimming removed 5 bases from V and 3 bases from J; junction bases left unmatched: 9. The CDR3 reads CASSQEQGRHYGYTF. CDR3 nucleotide sequence: TGTGCCAGCAGCCAGGAACAGGGGCGCCACTATGGCTACACCTTC.

Worth noting for this clone: This sample also contains other DNA sequences that code for the same CDR3. CDR3 bases: TGTGCCAGCAGTTTATCAGGATACGAGCAGTACTTC. Amino acid sequence: CASSLSGYEQYF. The chain couples TRBV28 to TRBJ2-7; D is uncertain. Trimming removed 1 base at V and 4 bases at J, with 5 bases between. Germline values: CDR1 MDHEN, CDR2 SYDVKM. The CDR3 runs to 12 residues.

The V call is TRBV6-1, the J call TRBJ1-4; the D is unclear. This CDR3 spans 14 amino acids. The germline V and J ends were trimmed by 7 bases and 8 bases, with 17 bases remaining between them. Germline CDR1 MNHNS, CDR2 SASEGT. CDR3: CASTPGRLWEKLFF. CDR3 sequence (DNA): TGTGCCAGCACCCCTGGCCGCCTGTGGGAAAAACTGTTTTTT.

The chain recombines TRBV5-1 with TRBJ1-6; possible D gene TRBD1, 6 bases. Trimming shortened V by 6 bases and J by 7 bases, and 17 bases separated the two germline ends. The CDR3 spans 15 residues. Germline V gene data show CDR1 as SGHRS and CDR2 as YFSETQ. The CDR3 nucleotides read TGCGCCAGCAACAGGGACACGATGGGCAATTCACCCCTCCACTTT. Amino acid sequence: CASNRDTMGNSPLHF. The variable domain in full, completed from reference TRBV5-1 and TRBJ1-6, reads KAGVTQTPRYLIKTRGQQVTLSCSPISGHRSVSWYQQTPGQGLQFLFEYFSETQRNKGNFPGRFSGRQFSNSRSEMNVSTLELGDSALYLCASNRDTMGNSPLHFGNGTRLTVT.

The chain carries TRBV5-6 and TRBJ2-5; no clear D gene. Germline CDR1 reads SGHDT; CDR2 reads YYEEEE. V lost 2 bases and J lost 0, with 5 bases in between. The CDR3 covers 13 residues. CDR3 sequence: CASSFWYQETQYF. The CDR3 nucleotides read TGTGCCAGCAGCTTCTGGTACCAAGAGACCCAGTACTTC.

V and J are TRBV6-5 and TRBJ2-2; D possibly corresponds to TRBD2 (6 bases). V dropped 8 bases and J dropped 3 bases, with 13 bases sitting between them. CDR1 and CDR2 (germline): MNHEY, SVGAGI. This CDR3 region has 14 residues. For the CDR3, the DNA is TGTGCCAGCCGCCGGGACTTTTACACCGGGGAGCTGTTTTTT. Its translation: CASRRDFYTGELFF.